These 10 T cell receptor beta chains were all obtained from the same sample, sequenced in a study of blood T cell repertoires in COVID-19. TCRdb's copy holds only in-frame clones and misses some; the assay was immunoSEQ multiplex PCR. The table has tens of thousands of clones, around four fifths seen once. The sample was peripheral blood. These receptors all stem from a human donor in a cohort sampled during active COVID-19.

V gene TRBV12-3 or TRBV12-4 combines with J gene TRBJ1-1; tentative D call: TRBD1 (6 bases). The V gene lost 6 bases and the J gene lost 5 bases, with 10 bases spanning the gap. This CDR3 has 12 residues. As DNA, the CDR3 is TGTGCCAGCAGCTTACAGGGTACTGAAGCTTTCTTT. As protein: CASSLQGTEAFF.

V and J are TRBV19 and TRBJ1-1, with a tentative D call TRBD1 (5 bases). CDR1 LNHDA and CDR2 SQIVND come from the germline V gene (reference sequence). The V end lost 8 bases, the J end lost 3 bases, and 13 bases lay between the germline ends. The length of the CDR3 is 13 residues. CDR3 bases: TGTGCCAGTGGACGGGGAGGGGACACTGAAGCTTTCTTT. It is translated as CASGRGGDTEAFF.

The chain carries TRBV14 and TRBJ2-1; TRBD2 matches 14 bases. J was trimmed by 7 bases and V by 3 bases; bases with no gene match: 2. CDR3 size: 15 residues. Germline assignment: CDR1 SGHDN and CDR2 FVKESK. For the CDR3, the DNA is TGTGCCAGCAGCCACGGACTAGCGGGGGGAAATGAGCAGTTCTTC. As protein: CASSHGLAGGNEQFF.

The CDR3 here is CASSYWSSGSKRYEQYF. In DNA, the CDR3 is TGTGCCAGCAGTTACTGGTCTAGCGGGAGCAAGAGGTACGAGCAGTACTTC. The V and J genes are TRBV6-2 or TRBV6-3 and TRBJ2-7, with 10 bases that match TRBD2. There are 17 residues in the CDR3. Per the germline V gene, CDR1 is MNHEY and CDR2 is SVGEGT. The V segment lost 1 base and the J segment 4 bases; nucleotides outside the gene matches: 10.

The V gene is TRBV14, the J gene TRBJ2-1, with D tentatively TRBD2 (5 bases). This CDR3 spans 16 amino acids. Trimming removed 7 bases from V and 6 bases from J, with 22 bases in between. The germline gives CDR1 SGHDN, CDR2 FVKESK. CDR3: CASTPIPGSTGNEQFF. The CDR3 DNA reads as TGTGCCAGCACCCCGATTCCGGGATCCACGGGCAATGAGCAGTTCTTC.

The V and J genes are TRBV6-5 and TRBJ2-7, with TRBD1 matching over 9 bases. The CDR3 is 13 residues long. The V and J ends lost 6 bases and 2 bases, in that order; junction bases with no gene match: 2. CDR1 and CDR2 from the germline V gene are MNHEY and SVGAGI. The CDR3 nucleotides are TGTGCCAGCAGGGGGGACAGGGCCTACGAGCAGTACTTC. This gives the protein CASRGDRAYEQYF.

The chain couples TRBV5-4 to TRBJ2-7, with 7 bases fitting TRBD1. V trimming: 6 bases; J trimming: 2 bases; junction bases outside the gene matches: 11. CDR3 length: 15 amino acids. The germline V gene has CDR1 SGHNT and CDR2 YYREEE (reference sequence). The CDR3 DNA sequence: TGTGCCAGCAACACTCCGACAGGGTCCCCCTACGAGCAGTACTTC. Amino acids: CASNTPTGSPYEQYF.

The chain carries TRBV6-5 and TRBJ1-1; D is perhaps TRBD1 (6 bases). The V end lost 6 bases, the J end lost 4 bases, and 12 bases lay between the germline ends. Germline V gene lookup returns CDR1 MNHEY and CDR2 SVGAGI. The CDR3 has 13 residues. The CDR3 sequence: CASSQTGLTEAFF. In nucleotides, the CDR3 is TGTGCCAGCAGCCAGACAGGACTCACTGAAGCTTTCTTT.

The rearrangement joins TRBV7-2 to TRBJ1-1, with 10 bases lining up with TRBD1. With 4 bases clipped from V and 5 bases from J, the junction kept 10 bases outside the gene matches. The CDR3 has 16 residues. Germline assignment: CDR1 SGHTA and CDR2 FQGNSA. The CDR3 nucleotides are TGTGCCAGCAGCTCGACAGGGGGCGCAATAAATACTGAAGCTTTCTTT. Protein product: CASSSTGGAINTEAFF.

V is TRBV19 and J is TRBJ1-6; 8 bases agree with TRBD1. The CDR3 spans 15 residues. CDR1 LNHDA and CDR2 SQIVND come from the germline V gene (reference sequence). Trimming took 4 bases from V and 8 from J; bases not matched to a gene: 7. The chain's CDR3 is CASSTQGAHDSPLHF. As DNA, the CDR3 is TGTGCCAGTAGTACCCAGGGGGCGCATGATTCACCCCTCCACTTT.